The clone carrying this T cell receptor (beta chain) came up a few times. Germline-derived CDR1 and CDR2 are SGHTA and FQGTGA. V dropped 4 bases and J dropped 6 bases, with 13 bases sitting between them. The CDR3 spans 13 residues. The data are from a study of T cells in Graves' hyperthyroidism and ophthalmopathy. RNA transcripts yielded amplified TCR beta CDR3 regions. The HTBI primer set served for first-round RT-PCR of the TCR CDR3. TCRdb re-derived calls from the multiplex PCR reads in MiXCR, one entry per CDR3 protein. The sample consists of fewer than 350,000 distinct CDR3 sequences, 21% of them appearing once.

Material for sequencing was blood. This chain connects TRBV7-3 to TRBJ2-7; D might be TRBD1 (6 bases). The source of this sequence is a woman aged 45 to 65 with Graves' hyperthyroidism. This CDR3 reads CASSSIQGSEQYF. DNA for the CDR3: TGTGCCAGCAGCTCTATACAGGGTTCCGAGCAGTACTTC. Based on the CDR3 plus reference TRBV7-3 and TRBJ2-7, the full variable domain is GAGVSQTPSNKVTEKGKYVELRCDPISGHTALYWYRQSLGQGPEFLIYFQGTGAADDSGLPNDRFFAVRPEGSVSTLKIQRTERGDSAVYLCASSSIQGSEQYFGPGTRLTVT.